A single sample is the source of the 9 T cell receptor beta chains below, sequenced in a study of OX40 agonist ivuxolimab in advanced cancers. The method was immunoSEQ multiplex PCR; TCRdb's version includes in-frame clones alone and lacks a portion of them. The sample contains about 49,000 clones, roughly 79% of which appear only once. Sequencing used CD4+ or CD8+ T cells sorted from blood, obtained in a trial of the OX40 agonist ivuxolimab. The receptors stem from an adult with an advanced solid tumor such as melanoma, head and neck, liver or kidney cancer.

This clone was recorded only once. The rearrangement uses TRBV6-5 and TRBJ2-5, with 10 bases matching TRBD2. The CDR3 has 16 amino acids. V was clipped by 2 bases and J by 5 bases; unmatched bases: 8. Germline CDR1 MNHEY, CDR2 SVGAGI. The CDR3, as DNA: TGTGCCAGCAGTTACGATCTAGCGGGAGTTGAGGAGACCCAGTACTTC. This sequence encodes CASSYDLAGVEETQYF.

This CDR3 is CASSLGVAESYEQYF. The CDR3 DNA sequence: TGCGCCAGCAGCCTCGGAGTAGCGGAATCCTACGAGCAGTACTTC. The V and J genes are TRBV4-1 and TRBJ2-7; perhaps TRBD2 as D (6 bases). The CDR3 is 15 residues long. Germline CDR1 is MGHRA and CDR2 is YSYEKL. Trimming cost V 4 bases and J 1 base, with 14 bases left between them.

Here the CDR3 reads CASSPQLAGTGELFF. The DNA for the CDR3 is TGCGCCAGCAGCCCGCAGTTGGCGGGCACCGGGGAGCTGTTTTTT. The chain carries TRBV5-1 and TRBJ2-2; a possible D gene is TRBD2 (5 bases). V lost 4 bases, J lost 4 bases, and 14 bases lay in between. The CDR3 contains 15 residues. In germline, CDR1 is SGHRS, CDR2 YFSETQ.

This sequence joins TRBV27 and TRBJ2-7, with a weak D call TRBD2 (6 bases). In germline, CDR1 is MNHEY, CDR2 SMNVEV (reference sequence). The CDR3 length is 16 residues. Trimming removed 4 bases from V and 1 base from J, with 17 bases in between. The CDR3 coding sequence is TGTGCCAGCAGTTCCATACCGGGACTCGGATCCTACGAGCAGTACTTC. Encoded protein: CASSSIPGLGSYEQYF.

With respect to this clone: The same CDR3 is also encoded by other DNA sequences in this sample. The chain joins TRBV9 to TRBJ2-1; TRBD2 agrees at 8 bases. CDR1 and CDR2 from the germline V gene are SGDLS and YYNGEE. Trimming removed 1 base from V and 7 bases from J; junction bases left unmatched: 7. This CDR3 region has 15 residues. The CDR3 sequence is CASSVQAGARNEQFF. CDR3 coding DNA: TGTGCCAGCAGCGTACAAGCGGGAGCTAGGAATGAGCAGTTCTTC.

The chain carries TRBV25-1 and TRBJ2-2; D might be TRBD1 or TRBD2, each matching 5 bases. The CDR3 contains 16 residues. Germline V gene data show CDR1 as MGHDK and CDR2 as SYGVNS. V gave up 3 bases and J gave up 5 bases, with 16 bases separating them. DNA of the CDR3: TGTGCCAGCAGTGATCCCGGGGCAGGGTGGACCGGGGAGCTGTTTTTT. It codes for CASSDPGAGWTGELFF.

The CDR3 protein is CASSSEKDTDTQYF. DNA of the CDR3: TGTGCCAGCAGCTCGGAAAAGGACACAGATACGCAGTATTTT. The genes are TRBV5-4 and TRBJ2-3; D is uncertain. This CDR3 region has 14 residues. Germline-derived CDR1 and CDR2 are SGHNT and YYREEE (reference sequence). Trimming shortened V by 3 bases and J by 2 bases, and 10 bases separated the two germline ends.

This rearrangement joins TRBV10-3 to TRBJ2-5; either TRBD1 or TRBD2 may fit D (5 bases each). V dropped 4 bases and J dropped 3 bases, with 18 bases sitting between them. In germline, CDR1 is ENHRY, CDR2 SYGVKD. The CDR3 length is 16 residues. CDR3 sequence (DNA): TGTGCCATCAGTGCTTCGTTGGGACGGTGGGAAGAGACCCAGTACTTC. Its protein is CAISASLGRWEETQYF.

The V and J genes are TRBV11-2 and TRBJ2-2; D is perhaps TRBD1 or TRBD2 (5 bases each). The CDR3 runs 12 residues. Trimming pared 0 bases from V and 13 bases from J, leaving 9 bases between. Germline V gene data show CDR1 as SGHAT and CDR2 as FQNNGV. Here the CDR3 DNA reads TGTGCCAGCAGCTTAGATGGGGGTGGGCTGTTTTTT. The encoded protein is CASSLDGGGLFF. The full variable domain, with the rest looked up from reference TRBV11-2 and TRBJ2-2, is EAGVAQSPRYKIIEKRQSVAFWCNPISGHATLYWYQQILGQGPKLLIQFQNNGVVDDSQLPKDRFSAERLKGVDSTLKIQPAKLEDSAVYLCASSLDGGGLFFGEGSRLTVL.